This passage covers 8 T cell receptor beta chains from one sample sequenced in a study of T-cell memory formation after mild COVID-19. TCRdb re-called the 5' RACE reads with MiXCR, one entry per CDR3 protein. The sample carries 200,000 or so distinct CDR3 sequences, 15% to 20% recorded once. Sequenced sample: PBMCs or a T cell subset sorted from them (not recorded which). These receptor sequences come from an adult woman who had mild COVID-19 (a few samples of this study predate the infection). Cell type and time point are not known.

This clonotype has a handful of counts. This chain connects TRBV12-3 or TRBV12-4 to TRBJ2-3, with 8 nucleotides matching TRBD1. V was pared by 4 bases and J by 0 bases, with 3 bases of the junction left unmatched. The length of the CDR3 is 15 residues. The CDR3 sequence is CASSSRDRSTDTQYF. CDR3 nucleotides: TGTGCCAGCAGTTCCCGGGACAGGAGCACAGATACGCAGTATTTT.

The sample holds many counts of this clonotype. V gene TRBV7-2 combines with J gene TRBJ2-7; the D is unclear. This CDR3 region has 17 residues. Germline V CDR1 and CDR2: SGHTA, FQGNSA. V was pared by 2 bases and J by 2 bases, with 19 bases between. The CDR3 DNA is TGTGCCAGCAGCTTAACGAACCACTTGCATGCTACCTACGAGCAGTACTTC. Translation: CASSLTNHLHATYEQYF.

The genes are TRBV6-1 and TRBJ2-7; D gene unclear. The length of the CDR3 is 11 residues. The V gene's germline CDR1 is MNHNS and CDR2 SASEGT. The ends were cut back, 8 bases at V and 3 bases at J, with 8 bases in the middle. The CDR3 loop is CASVSHYEQYF. For the CDR3, the DNA is TGTGCCAGCGTGAGCCACTACGAGCAGTACTTC.

This clonotype occurred many times. V gene TRBV5-1 combines with J gene TRBJ2-5; D possibly corresponds to TRBD1 (5 bases). Germline CDR1 and CDR2: SGHRS and YFSETQ. Trimming removed 6 bases from V and 0 bases from J, with 12 bases in between. CDR3 length equals 14 residues. CDR3 bases: TGCGCCAGCAACCCAACAGGATACCAAGAGACCCAGTACTTC. It specifies CASNPTGYQETQYF. Complete variable domain (other parts from reference TRBV5-1 and TRBJ2-5): KAGVTQTPRYLIKTRGQQVTLSCSPISGHRSVSWYQQTPGQGLQFLFEYFSETQRNKGNFPGRFSGRQFSNSRSEMNVSTLELGDSALYLCASNPTGYQETQYFGPGTRLLVL.

This clonotype was picked up a small number of times. The chain recombines TRBV4-2 with TRBJ1-2, with 7 bases lining up with TRBD1. V trimming: 1 base; J trimming: 6 bases; junction bases outside the gene matches: 5. Looked up from germline, CDR1 is LGHNA and CDR2 is YNFKEQ. The CDR3 has 14 residues. The CDR3 is CASSQARDRDGYTF. The CDR3 nucleotides are TGTGCCAGCAGCCAAGCGAGAGACAGGGATGGCTACACCTTC.

This clonotype was picked up a small number of times. The chain carries TRBV12-3 or TRBV12-4 and TRBJ2-1; 10 positions agree with TRBD1. Trimming removed 5 bases from V and 5 bases from J; junction bases left unmatched: 3. This CDR3 is built from 14 residues. CDR3 protein: CASSRTGGHNEQFF. The CDR3, as DNA: TGTGCCAGCAGTCGGACAGGGGGGCACAATGAGCAGTTCTTC.

CDR3 region: CASGDRSVSGYTF. CDR3 coding DNA: TGCGCCAGCGGGGACAGGAGCGTTTCGGGCTACACCTTC. The rearrangement uses TRBV5-1 and TRBJ1-2; 8 nucleotides match TRBD1. The trim removed 7 bases at V and 8 bases at J, leaving 10 bases unmatched. Germline CDR1 SGHRS, CDR2 YFSETQ. This CDR3 is built from 13 residues. Complete variable domain (other parts from reference TRBV5-1 and TRBJ1-2): KAGVTQTPRYLIKTRGQQVTLSCSPISGHRSVSWYQQTPGQGLQFLFEYFSETQRNKGNFPGRFSGRQFSNSRSEMNVSTLELGDSALYLCASGDRSVSGYTFGSGTRLTVV.

This clonotype has more than one count but fewer than ten. One junction end disagrees with the germline gene, perhaps due to a read error. V is TRBV5-5 and J is TRBJ1-5; 12 bases are a match to TRBD1. The CDR3 runs to 16 residues. Germline lookup yields CDR1 SGHKS and CDR2 YYEKEE (reference sequence). Here the CDR3 DNA reads TGCGCCAGCAGCTTCTCCGGGACAGGGGGCGGTCAGCCCCAGCATTTT. The encoded protein is CASSFSGTGGGQPQHF.